The 3 T cell receptor beta chains in this list originate from one sample, sequenced in a study of CD8 T cells in ankylosing spondylitis (dated by TCRdb to about 2017). To prepare the library, 5' RACE was applied. For sequencing, an Illumina HiSeq 2500 was employed. TCRdb passed the public sequencing reads through fastp at Q25 and MiXCR, retaining productive beta sequences. Rows matching on CDR3 protein sequence are summarized as one entry with the most common DNA and genes. The sample records approximately 340,000 distinct CDR3 sequences, roughly 14% of which are singletons. Of the sample, about 1.1% is held by the ten largest clones. Sequenced sample: blood, either unsorted or a sorted T cell fraction (not recorded which). Source of these receptors: a male donor with ankylosing spondylitis or in good health (not recorded which).

The chain combines TRBV2 with TRBJ2-5; tentatively, D is TRBD1 or TRBD2 (5 bases each). Trimming pared 6 bases from V and 7 bases from J, leaving 12 bases between. Germline values: CDR1 SNHLY, CDR2 FYNNEI. The CDR3 contains 12 residues. In DNA, the CDR3 is TGTGCCAGCAGAGAAACAGGAGGGACCCAGTACTTC. Translation gives CASRETGGTQYF.

This clonotype showed up many times. The rearrangement links TRBV29-1 to TRBJ1-2; weak D call: TRBD1 (5 bases). Germline V CDR1 and CDR2: SQVTM, ANQGSEA. Trimming stripped 4 bases from V and 6 bases from J, with 15 bases between. The CDR3 is 13 residues long. The CDR3 spells CSVVGVQKDGYTF. CDR3 nucleotides: TGCAGCGTTGTGGGGGTTCAGAAGGATGGCTACACCTTC.

This chain uses TRBV5-1 with TRBJ1-2; D is uncertain. CDR3 size: 13 residues. The germline CDR1 and CDR2 sequences are SGHRS and YFSETQ. Between the trimmed V and J ends, which lost 0 bases and 4 bases, there was a span of 7 bases. The CDR3 loop reads CASSLEYSYGYTF. DNA for the CDR3: TGCGCCAGCAGCTTGGAATACAGCTATGGCTACACCTTC.